This TCR beta chain was recovered during a study of blood T cells in healthy people across ages. For the second PCR, which ran for roughly 7 to 11 cycles, a sample-barcoded 5' primer and a J-beta primer mix were used. TCRdb passed the 5' RACE reads through MiXCR, listing each CDR3 protein once. Among 1.5 million to 2 million distinct CDR3 sequences listed, more than 35% were seen once. CDR1 is LGHNA and CDR2 is YSLEER in the germline V gene. The CDR3 runs 15 residues. The V end was cut by 0 bases, the J end by 6 bases, with 14 bases between. Input material: blood. The sequence derives from a human donor in good health. The chain is built from TRBV4-3 and TRBJ1-2, with D possibly matching TRBD1 (5 bases). The DNA for the CDR3 is TGCGCCAGCAGCCAAGACCGGGGCGCAGTAAATGGCTACACCTTC. Translating gives CASSQDRGAVNGYTF.